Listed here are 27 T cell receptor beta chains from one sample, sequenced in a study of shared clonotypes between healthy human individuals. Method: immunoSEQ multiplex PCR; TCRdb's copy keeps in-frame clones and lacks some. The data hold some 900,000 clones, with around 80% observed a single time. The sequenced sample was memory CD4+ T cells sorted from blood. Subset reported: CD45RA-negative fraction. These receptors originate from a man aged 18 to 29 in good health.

The CDR3 is CASGFSRETQYF. In DNA, the CDR3 is TGTGCTAGTGGTTTCAGTCGAGAGACCCAGTACTTC. This chain connects TRBV12-5 to TRBJ2-5, with unresolved D. There are 12 residues in the CDR3. V was trimmed by 3 bases and J by 4 bases, leaving 6 bases between them. Per germline, CDR1 LGHNT and CDR2 FRNRAP.

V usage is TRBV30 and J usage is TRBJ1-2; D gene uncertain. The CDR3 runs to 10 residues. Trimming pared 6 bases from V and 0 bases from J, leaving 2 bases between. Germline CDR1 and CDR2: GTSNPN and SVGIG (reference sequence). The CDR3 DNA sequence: TGTGCCTGTGCTAACTATGGCTACACCTTC. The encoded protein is CACANYGYTF.

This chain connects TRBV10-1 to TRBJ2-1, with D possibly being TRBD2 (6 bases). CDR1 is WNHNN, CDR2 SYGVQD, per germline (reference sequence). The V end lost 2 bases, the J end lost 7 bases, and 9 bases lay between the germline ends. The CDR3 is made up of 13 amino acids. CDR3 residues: CASSEGGKNEQFF. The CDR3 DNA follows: TGCGCCAGCAGTGAGGGCGGGAAAAATGAGCAGTTCTTC.

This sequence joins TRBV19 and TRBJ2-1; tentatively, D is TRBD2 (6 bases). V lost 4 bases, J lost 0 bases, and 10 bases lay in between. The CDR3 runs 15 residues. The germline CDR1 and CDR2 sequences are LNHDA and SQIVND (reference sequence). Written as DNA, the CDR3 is TGTGCCAGTAGTAGTAGCGGCGGCTCCTACAATGAGCAGTTCTTC. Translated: CASSSSGGSYNEQFF.

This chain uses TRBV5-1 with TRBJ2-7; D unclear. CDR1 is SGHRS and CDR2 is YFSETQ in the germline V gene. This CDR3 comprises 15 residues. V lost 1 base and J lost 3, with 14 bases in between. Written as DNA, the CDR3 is TGCGCCAGCAGCTTGACCGTCGGTGCTGGCTACGAGCAGTACTTC. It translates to CASSLTVGAGYEQYF.

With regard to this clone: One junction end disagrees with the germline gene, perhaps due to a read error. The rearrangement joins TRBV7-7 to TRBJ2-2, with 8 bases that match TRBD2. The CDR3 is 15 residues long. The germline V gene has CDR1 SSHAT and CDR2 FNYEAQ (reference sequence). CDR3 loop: CASSLIAGMTGELFF. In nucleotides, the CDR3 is TGTGCTAGCAGCTTGATAGCGGGGATGACCGGGGAGCTGTTTTTT.

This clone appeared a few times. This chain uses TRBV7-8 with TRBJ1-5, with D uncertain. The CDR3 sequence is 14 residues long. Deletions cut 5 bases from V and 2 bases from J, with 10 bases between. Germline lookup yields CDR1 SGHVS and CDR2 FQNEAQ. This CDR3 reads CASSPDLGNQPQHF. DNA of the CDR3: TGTGCCAGCAGCCCTGACCTGGGCAATCAGCCCCAGCATTTT.

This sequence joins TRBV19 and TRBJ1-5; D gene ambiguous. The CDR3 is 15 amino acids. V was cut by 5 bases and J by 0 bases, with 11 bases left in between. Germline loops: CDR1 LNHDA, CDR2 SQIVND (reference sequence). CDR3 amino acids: CASSPPGNSNQPQHF. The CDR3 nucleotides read TGTGCCAGTAGTCCCCCGGGGAATAGCAATCAGCCCCAGCATTTT.

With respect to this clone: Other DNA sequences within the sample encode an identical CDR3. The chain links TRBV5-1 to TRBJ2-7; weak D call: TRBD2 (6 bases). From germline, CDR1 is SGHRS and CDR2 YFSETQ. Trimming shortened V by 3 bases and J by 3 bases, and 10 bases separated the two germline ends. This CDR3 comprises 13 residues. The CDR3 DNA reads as TGCGCCAGCAGCTGGGACTCCAACTACGAGCAGTACTTC. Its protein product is CASSWDSNYEQYF.

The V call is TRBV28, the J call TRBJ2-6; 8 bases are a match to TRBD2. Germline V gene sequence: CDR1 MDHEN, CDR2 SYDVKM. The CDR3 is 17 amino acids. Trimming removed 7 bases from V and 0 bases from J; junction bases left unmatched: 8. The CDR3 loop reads CASKNSGVLSGANVLTF. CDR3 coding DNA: TGTGCCAGCAAGAATAGCGGGGTCCTCTCTGGGGCCAACGTCCTGACTTTC.

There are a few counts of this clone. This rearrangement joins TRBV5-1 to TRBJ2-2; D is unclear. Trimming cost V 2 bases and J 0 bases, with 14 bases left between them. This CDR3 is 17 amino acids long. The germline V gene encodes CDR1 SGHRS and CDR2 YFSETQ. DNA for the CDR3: TGCGCCAGCAGCTTTATGATTGGACCCGCGAACACCGGGGAGCTGTTTTTT. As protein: CASSFMIGPANTGELFF.

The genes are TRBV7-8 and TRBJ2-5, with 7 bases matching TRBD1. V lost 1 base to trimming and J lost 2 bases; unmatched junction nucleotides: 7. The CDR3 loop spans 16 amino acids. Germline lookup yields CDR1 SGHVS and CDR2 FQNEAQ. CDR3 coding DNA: TGTGCCAGCAGCTTAGAAACCGGGACAGCTCAAGAGACCCAGTACTTC. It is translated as CASSLETGTAQETQYF.

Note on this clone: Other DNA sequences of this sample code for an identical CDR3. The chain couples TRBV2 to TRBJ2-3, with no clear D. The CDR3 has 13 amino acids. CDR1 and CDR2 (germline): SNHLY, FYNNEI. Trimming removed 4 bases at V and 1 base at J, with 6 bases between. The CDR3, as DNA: TGTGCCAGCAGTGTTTTGGGCACAGATACGCAGTATTTT. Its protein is CASSVLGTDTQYF.

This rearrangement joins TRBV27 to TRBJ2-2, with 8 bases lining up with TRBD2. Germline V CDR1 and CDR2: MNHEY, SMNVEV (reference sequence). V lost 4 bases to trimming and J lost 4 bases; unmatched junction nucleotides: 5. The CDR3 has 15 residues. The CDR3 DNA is TGTGCCAGCAGTTCAGCGGGAGCGGGCACCGGGGAGCTGTTTTTT. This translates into CASSSAGAGTGELFF.

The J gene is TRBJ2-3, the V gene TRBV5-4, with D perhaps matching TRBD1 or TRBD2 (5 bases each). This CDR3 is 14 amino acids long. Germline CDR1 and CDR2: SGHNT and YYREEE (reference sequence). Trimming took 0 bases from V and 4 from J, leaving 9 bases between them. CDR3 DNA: TGTGCCAGCAGCTTGGGAGGGGCCCCAGATACGCAGTATTTT. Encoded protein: CASSLGGAPDTQYF.

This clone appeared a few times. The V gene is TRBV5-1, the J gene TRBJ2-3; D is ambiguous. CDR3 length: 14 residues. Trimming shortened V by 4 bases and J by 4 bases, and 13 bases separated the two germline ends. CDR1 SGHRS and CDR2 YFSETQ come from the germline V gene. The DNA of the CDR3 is TGCGCCAGCAGCCCCACGAAGGCGGCAGATACGCAGTATTTT. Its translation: CASSPTKAADTQYF. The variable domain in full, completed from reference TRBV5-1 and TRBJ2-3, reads KAGVTQTPRYLIKTRGQQVTLSCSPISGHRSVSWYQQTPGQGLQFLFEYFSETQRNKGNFPGRFSGRQFSNSRSEMNVSTLELGDSALYLCASSPTKAADTQYFGPGTRLTVL.

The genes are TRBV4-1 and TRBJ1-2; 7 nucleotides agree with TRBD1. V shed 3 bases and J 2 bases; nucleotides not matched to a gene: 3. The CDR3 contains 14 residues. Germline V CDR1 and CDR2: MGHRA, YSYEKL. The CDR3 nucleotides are TGCGCCAGCAGCCAGCAACAGGGGAACTATGGCTACACCTTC. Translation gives CASSQQQGNYGYTF.

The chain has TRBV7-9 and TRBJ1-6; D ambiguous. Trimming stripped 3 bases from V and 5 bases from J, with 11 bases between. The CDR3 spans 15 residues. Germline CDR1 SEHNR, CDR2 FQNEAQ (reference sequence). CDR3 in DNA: TGTGCCAGCAGCTTGCGAAGTGGAAATAATTCACCCCTCCACTTT. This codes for CASSLRSGNNSPLHF.

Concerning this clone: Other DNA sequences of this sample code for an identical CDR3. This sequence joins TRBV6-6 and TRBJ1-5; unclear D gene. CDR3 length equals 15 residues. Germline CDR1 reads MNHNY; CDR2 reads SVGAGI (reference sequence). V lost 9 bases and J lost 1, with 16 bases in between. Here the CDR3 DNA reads TGTGCCAGTACCCCGTCACAATACAGCAATCAGCCCCAGCATTTT. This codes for CASTPSQYSNQPQHF.

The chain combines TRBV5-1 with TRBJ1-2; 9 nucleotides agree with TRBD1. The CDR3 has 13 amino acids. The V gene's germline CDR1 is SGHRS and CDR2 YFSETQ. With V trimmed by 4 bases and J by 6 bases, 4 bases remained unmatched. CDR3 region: CASSRTGVDGYTF. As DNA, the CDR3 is TGCGCCAGCAGCAGGACAGGGGTTGATGGCTACACCTTC.

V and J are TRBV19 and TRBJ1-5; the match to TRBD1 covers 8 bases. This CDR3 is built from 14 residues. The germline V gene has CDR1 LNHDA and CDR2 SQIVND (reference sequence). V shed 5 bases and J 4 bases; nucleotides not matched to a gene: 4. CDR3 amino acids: CASSGTGLNQPQHF. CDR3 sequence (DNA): TGTGCCAGTAGTGGGACAGGACTGAATCAGCCCCAGCATTTT. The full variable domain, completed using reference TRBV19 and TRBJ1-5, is DGGITQSPKYLFRKEGQNVTLSCEQNLNHDAMYWYRQDPGQGLRLIYYSQIVNDFQKGDIAEGYSVSREKKESFPLTVTSAQKNPTAFYLCASSGTGLNQPQHFGDGTRLSIL.

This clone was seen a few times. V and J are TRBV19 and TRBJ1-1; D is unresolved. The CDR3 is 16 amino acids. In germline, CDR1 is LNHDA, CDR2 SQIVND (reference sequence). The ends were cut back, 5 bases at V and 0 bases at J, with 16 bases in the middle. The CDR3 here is CASSSYRRPLNTEAFF. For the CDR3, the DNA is TGTGCCAGTAGTTCCTATAGACGTCCTCTGAACACTGAAGCTTTCTTT. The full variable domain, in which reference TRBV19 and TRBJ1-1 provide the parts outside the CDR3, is DGGITQSPKYLFRKEGQNVTLSCEQNLNHDAMYWYRQDPGQGLRLIYYSQIVNDFQKGDIAEGYSVSREKKESFPLTVTSAQKNPTAFYLCASSSYRRPLNTEAFFGQGTRLTVV.

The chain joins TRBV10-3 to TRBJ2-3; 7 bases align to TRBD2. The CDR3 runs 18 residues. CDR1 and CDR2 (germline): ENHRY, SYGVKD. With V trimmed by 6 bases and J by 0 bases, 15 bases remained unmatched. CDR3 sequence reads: CAIRGIAGEPTSTDTQYF. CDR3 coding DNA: TGTGCCATCAGGGGGATTGCGGGAGAACCCACTAGCACAGATACGCAGTATTTT.

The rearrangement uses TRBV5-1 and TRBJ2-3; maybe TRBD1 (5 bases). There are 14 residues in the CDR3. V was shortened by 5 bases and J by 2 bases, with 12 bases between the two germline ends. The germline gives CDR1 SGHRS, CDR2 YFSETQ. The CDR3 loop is CASRESGITDTQYF. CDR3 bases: TGCGCCAGCAGAGAATCAGGGATCACAGATACGCAGTATTTT. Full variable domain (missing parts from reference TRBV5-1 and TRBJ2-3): KAGVTQTPRYLIKTRGQQVTLSCSPISGHRSVSWYQQTPGQGLQFLFEYFSETQRNKGNFPGRFSGRQFSNSRSEMNVSTLELGDSALYLCASRESGITDTQYFGPGTRLTVL.

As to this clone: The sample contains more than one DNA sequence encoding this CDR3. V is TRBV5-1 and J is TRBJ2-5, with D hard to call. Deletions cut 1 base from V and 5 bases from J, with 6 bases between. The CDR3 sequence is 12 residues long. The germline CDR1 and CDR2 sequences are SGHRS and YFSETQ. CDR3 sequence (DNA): TGCGCCAGCAGCTTGAGTGGCGAGACCCAGTACTTC. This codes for CASSLSGETQYF. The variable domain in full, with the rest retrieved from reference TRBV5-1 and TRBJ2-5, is KAGVTQTPRYLIKTRGQQVTLSCSPISGHRSVSWYQQTPGQGLQFLFEYFSETQRNKGNFPGRFSGRQFSNSRSEMNVSTLELGDSALYLCASSLSGETQYFGPGTRLLVL.

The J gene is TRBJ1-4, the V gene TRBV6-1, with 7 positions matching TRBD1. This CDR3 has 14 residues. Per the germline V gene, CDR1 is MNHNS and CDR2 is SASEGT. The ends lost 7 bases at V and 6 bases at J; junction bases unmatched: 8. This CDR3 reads CASKEGARDEKLFF. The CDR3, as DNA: TGTGCCAGCAAGGAGGGGGCTCGGGATGAAAAACTGTTTTTT.

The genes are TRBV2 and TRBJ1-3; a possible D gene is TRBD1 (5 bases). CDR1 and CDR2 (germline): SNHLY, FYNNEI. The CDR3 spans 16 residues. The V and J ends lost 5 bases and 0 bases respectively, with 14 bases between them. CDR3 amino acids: CASSPSGGVSGNTIYF. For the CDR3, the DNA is TGTGCCAGCAGTCCGTCCGGGGGAGTCTCTGGAAACACCATATATTTT. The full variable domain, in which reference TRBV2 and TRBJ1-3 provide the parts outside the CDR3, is EPEVTQTPSHQVTQMGQEVILRCVPISNHLYFYWYRQILGQKVEFLVSFYNNEISEKSEIFDDQFSVERPDGSNFTLKIRSTKLEDSAMYFCASSPSGGVSGNTIYFGEGSWLTVV.